Presented here are 17 T cell receptor beta chains from one specimen sequenced in a study of blood T cell repertoires in COVID-19. The protocol was immunoSEQ multiplex PCR, while the TCRdb copy is restricted to in-frame clones and leaves out a portion. The sample contains approximately 200,000 clones, about 91% of which appear only once. Sequencing was done on a sample of PBMCs or T cells enriched from blood (not recorded which). These receptors were collected from a woman in her 40s with acute COVID-19.

This clone occurred a few times. The chain joins TRBV11-2 to TRBJ1-5; maybe TRBD1 (6 bases). The length of the CDR3 is 16 residues. Deletions cut 7 bases from V and 0 bases from J, with 16 bases between. Germline V gene lookup returns CDR1 SGHAT and CDR2 FQNNGV. CDR3 bases: TGTGCCAGCAACTCCGGACAGAATTATAGCAATCAGCCCCAGCATTTT. Protein sequence: CASNSGQNYSNQPQHF. Looking up the rest from reference TRBV11-2 and TRBJ1-5 gives the full variable domain: EAGVAQSPRYKIIEKRQSVAFWCNPISGHATLYWYQQILGQGPKLLIQFQNNGVVDDSQLPKDRFSAERLKGVDSTLKIQPAKLEDSAVYLCASNSGQNYSNQPQHFGDGTRLSIL.

The chain uses TRBV12-5 and TRBJ1-1; possible D gene TRBD1, 6 bases. V lost 1 base and J 1 base, leaving 10 bases between the germline ends. In germline, CDR1 is LGHNT, CDR2 FRNRAP. The CDR3 covers 15 residues. The CDR3 is CASGLGQGSNTEAFF. The CDR3 DNA reads as TGTGCTAGTGGTTTGGGGCAGGGGTCGAACACTGAAGCTTTCTTT.

J is TRBJ2-1 and V is TRBV15; 7 bases fit TRBD1. Trimming removed 4 bases from V and 2 bases from J; junction bases left unmatched: 11. In germline, CDR1 is LNHNV, CDR2 YYDKDF (reference sequence). The CDR3 has 17 amino acids. The CDR3 DNA reads TGTGCCACCAGCACCTACGTCGGAAGGGGGCCCTACAATGAGCAGTTCTTC. It encodes CATSTYVGRGPYNEQFF.

The V call is TRBV6-5, the J call TRBJ1-4; a weak D match, TRBD1 (5 bases). The CDR3 consists of 14 residues. Germline assignment: CDR1 MNHEY and CDR2 SVGAGI. Trimming left V 2 bases short and J 5 bases short, with 9 bases between. Here the CDR3 DNA reads TGTGCCAGCAGTTACAGGGGTGGGAATGAAAAACTGTTTTTT. Translation gives CASSYRGGNEKLFF.

The rearrangement uses TRBV11-2 and TRBJ2-7; 7 nucleotides agree with TRBD1. V was pared by 4 bases and J by 1 base, with 7 bases of the junction left unmatched. Germline CDR1 SGHAT, CDR2 FQNNGV. This CDR3 spans 15 amino acids. Here the CDR3 reads CASSSRQGLSYEQYF. The CDR3, as DNA: TGTGCCAGCAGCTCCCGACAGGGTTTATCCTACGAGCAGTACTTC.

The V call is TRBV15, the J call TRBJ2-5, with TRBD1 matching 9 bases. The CDR3 is 14 amino acids. The V gene end was trimmed by 5 bases and the J gene end by 6 bases; junction bases not matched to a gene: 7. Germline CDR1 and CDR2: LNHNV and YYDKDF (reference sequence). The CDR3 region has the DNA TGTGCCACCAGCGGTGACAGGGGGTTGCAGACCCAGTACTTC. It yields the protein CATSGDRGLQTQYF.

The count of this clone is one. V usage is TRBV6-2 or TRBV6-3 and J usage is TRBJ2-1, with 8 bases lining up with TRBD2. V trimming: 5 bases; J trimming: 3 bases; junction bases outside the gene matches: 6. CDR1 and CDR2 from the germline V gene are MNHEY and SVGEGT. The CDR3 is 15 residues long. CDR3 nucleotides: TGTGCCAGCAGTCGGGGCGGGGGGAACTACAATGAGCAGTTCTTC. It yields the protein CASSRGGGNYNEQFF.

V is TRBV23-1 and J is TRBJ2-7; unclear D gene. TRBV23-1 is given ORF status, its function remaining uncertain. This CDR3 has 16 residues. Trimming shortened V by 6 bases and J by 2 bases, and 20 bases separated the two germline ends. As DNA, the CDR3 is TGCGCCAGCAGATTGAATCTTTCCGCGCCCCCCTACGAGCAGTACTTC. Residues: CASRLNLSAPPYEQYF.

The chain joins TRBV7-2 to TRBJ1-6, with a possible D match to TRBD1 (6 bases). The V gene's germline CDR1 is SGHTA and CDR2 FQGNSA. The germline V and J ends were trimmed by 5 bases and 10 bases, with 24 bases remaining between them. The CDR3 is made up of 17 amino acids. The CDR3 region is CASSGRDTGGVGSPLHF. For the CDR3, the DNA is TGTGCCAGCAGCGGACGGGACACTGGAGGTGTAGGGTCACCCCTCCACTTT.

The chain links TRBV25-1 to TRBJ2-1; 8 bases map to TRBD2. V shed 6 bases and J 4 bases; nucleotides not matched to a gene: 8. The CDR3 consists of 15 residues. CDR1 and CDR2 from the germline V gene are MGHDK and SYGVNS. The CDR3 region is CASRARGAQYNEQFF. The CDR3 bases are TGTGCCAGCAGGGCGCGGGGGGCGCAGTACAATGAGCAGTTCTTC.

The chain uses TRBV6-2 or TRBV6-3 and TRBJ1-2, with D possibly matching TRBD1 (6 bases). V lost 4 bases and J lost 0, with 15 bases in between. The CDR3 loop spans 16 amino acids. Germline V gene data show CDR1 as MNHEY and CDR2 as SVGEGT. The CDR3 DNA follows: TGTGCCAGCAGTTCGTCGGGACACCCCACTAACTATGGCTACACCTTC. Residues: CASSSSGHPTNYGYTF.

This clone was observed once. The V call is TRBV18, the J call TRBJ2-6; D gene unclear. The CDR3 totals 17 residues. The V gene's germline CDR1 is KGHSH and CDR2 LQKENI. Trimming shortened V by 3 bases and J by 0 bases, and 12 bases separated the two germline ends. This CDR3 reads CASSPPTYSSGANVLTF. DNA for the CDR3: TGTGCCAGCTCACCCCCCACCTACAGCTCTGGGGCCAACGTCCTGACTTTC.

This sequence joins TRBV7-3 and TRBJ2-5; 9 positions match TRBD2. V gave up 5 bases and J gave up 3 bases; unmatched junction bases: 10. Germline V CDR1 and CDR2: SGHTA, FQGTGA. The CDR3 has 16 amino acids. CDR3 region: CASSLGGGGAEETQYF. Here the CDR3 DNA reads TGTGCCAGCAGCCTAGGCGGCGGGGGGGCGGAAGAGACCCAGTACTTC.

V is TRBV5-6 and J is TRBJ2-7, with TRBD1 matching 8 bases. V lost 0 bases and J lost 2; bases outside the gene matches: 1. Germline lookup yields CDR1 SGHDT and CDR2 YYEEEE. The CDR3 length is 14 residues. In DNA, the CDR3 is TGTGCCAGCAGCTTGGGACAGGGGCCCTACGAGCAGTACTTC. Translation gives CASSLGQGPYEQYF.

This chain connects TRBV30 to TRBJ2-5; the match to TRBD2 covers 8 bases. Germline V gene sequence: CDR1 GTSNPN, CDR2 SVGIG (reference sequence). The ends lost 4 bases at V and 5 bases at J; junction bases unmatched: 12. This CDR3 region has 15 residues. The CDR3 nucleotides are TGTGCCTGGACCCCCCTTGCGGGAGGAGGTGAGACCCAGTACTTC. This gives the protein CAWTPLAGGGETQYF.

This chain connects TRBV19 to TRBJ1-5; perhaps TRBD1 as D (5 bases). Germline assignment: CDR1 LNHDA and CDR2 SQIVND (reference sequence). The V and J ends lost 0 bases and 0 bases respectively, with 12 bases between them. The CDR3 spans 17 residues. CDR3 nucleotides: TGTGCCAGTAGTATAGATGACAGCTACCTTAGCAATCAGCCCCAGCATTTT. Amino acids: CASSIDDSYLSNQPQHF.

V and J are TRBV30 and TRBJ2-1, with D maybe TRBD1 (5 bases). The CDR3 is made up of 16 amino acids. Germline V CDR1 and CDR2: GTSNPN, SVGIG (reference sequence). V shed 3 bases and J shed 8 bases, with 23 bases lying between them. CDR3 region: CAWRDIRATEWYEQFF. The CDR3 DNA reads as TGTGCCTGGAGGGATATCAGGGCAACGGAATGGTATGAGCAGTTCTTC.